The clone carrying this T cell receptor (beta chain) was seen just once. What it binds is not known. The data originate from a study of high-grade serous ovarian cancer treatment subgroups. Turning to the study itself: Each sample yielded on average 7,494 unique TCR beta rearrangements from 13,000 or so reads. Study findings and constraints: The analyses considered CDR3 and ignored CDR1 and CDR2.

Per the germline V gene, CDR1 is MNHEY and CDR2 is SMNVEV (reference sequence). The V end lost 4 bases, the J end lost 0 bases, and 13 bases lay between the germline ends. The CDR3 is made up of 15 amino acids. Tumor tissue was taken before any definitive surgery or chemotherapy was given. TCRdb's copy holds only in-frame clones and misses some; the assay was immunoSEQ multiplex PCR. The table has approximately 17,000 clones, roughly two thirds seen once. The chain carries TRBV27 and TRBJ2-7, with no clear D. What was sequenced was tumor tissue. This clonotype was sampled from a human donor with high-grade serous ovarian cancer. CDR3 nucleotides: TGTGCCAGCAGTTCATGGCCCCGAGCCTCCTACGAGCAGTACTTC. Amino acids: CASSSWPRASYEQYF.